This TCR beta chain was found in a study of T cell responses to AZD1222 COVID-19 vaccine. Study in general: Researchers grouped second doses given at about 4 or about 12 weeks into one pool. Study-wide results and limits: Across the whole spike, CD4 TCRs peaked at regions 160-218 and 743-854. Only after the peak T cell response were repertoires sampled. There were mostly white British donors and more females than males, and clonal diversity was possibly underestimated.

Repertoires were generated with immunoSEQ multiplex PCR, while TCRdb's copy carries only in-frame clones and drops some. The profile shows some 95,000 clones, about 86% of them singletons. This CDR3 spans 16 amino acids. Germline CDR1 and CDR2: SEHNR and FQNEAQ (reference sequence). V was trimmed by 5 bases and J by 2 bases, leaving 18 bases between them. A note on this clone: Its cognate antigen is unknown.

The V and J genes are TRBV7-9 and TRBJ1-2, with D perhaps TRBD1 (6 bases). The sequence came from an adult in good health. Here the sequenced sample was peripheral blood, taken on day 0 of AZD1222 vaccination. The CDR3 sequence is CASSPTQGLENYGYTF. The CDR3 DNA reads as TGTGCCAGCAGCCCAACACAGGGTTTGGAGAACTATGGCTACACCTTC.